Listed below are T cell receptor beta chains from one sample, sequenced in a study of identical twins' blood T cells. MiXCR, run by TCRdb on the 5' RACE reads, gives a single entry per CDR3 protein. The data hold 350,000 to 400,000 distinct CDR3 sequences, with over 25% observed a single time. Sequences were obtained from PBMCs. The source is a woman aged 18 to 55 in good health. The CDR3 runs from the conserved cysteine through the conserved F or W. The D gene is left open where the match is weak. Clone size is stated in some rows and not others, as once, few, many or a class when expanded.

>TRBV29-1|TRBJ1-2|.|.
TGCAGCGTTTCAGGTAGTGGCAGAACCCACTATGGCTACACCTTC
CSVSGSGRTHYGYTF
>TRBV7-9|TRBJ2-1|.|few
TGTGCCAGCAGCTTAGGGTCACACAATGAGCAGTTCTTC
CASSLGSHNEQFF
>TRBV7-9|TRBJ1-2|.|.
TGTGCCAGCAGATTAACGGGGGGTCTCGACTATGGCTACACCTTC
CASRLTGGLDYGYTF
>TRBV7-8|TRBJ2-2|.|.
TGTGCCAGCAGCCCTCGGGAGTTGAACACCGGGGAGCTGTTTTTT
CASSPRELNTGELFF
>TRBV27|TRBJ1-2|TRBD1|few
TGTGCCAGCAGTTCCGTGACAGGGGATGGCTACACCTTC
CASSSVTGDGYTF
>TRBV2|TRBJ2-5|.|many
TGTGCCAGCAGTGAAGCTGGACGGGAAAATGGAGAGACCCAGTACTTC
CASSEAGRENGETQYF
>TRBV13|TRBJ2-4|.|once
TGTGCCGGCAGTCAAGACGGTTTTTCGGTGGCCAAAAACATTCAGTACTTC
CAGSQDGFSVAKNIQYF
>TRBV9|TRBJ2-2|.|.
TGTGCCAGCAGCGTAGATTCCACCGGGGAGCTGTTTTTT
CASSVDSTGELFF
>TRBV7-8|TRBJ1-2|.|.
TGTGCCAGCAGCTTAGGGTTGACGGGACGGAACATCTATGGCTACACCTTC
CASSLGLTGRNIYGYTF
>TRBV27|TRBJ1-5|.|.
TGTGCCAGCAGTCCACAGGTCTGGCAGCCCCAGCATTTT
CASSPQVWQPQHF
>TRBV29-1|TRBJ2-5|TRBD2|many
TGCAGCGTTGGAACTCCGGGACTAGAAGAGACCCAGTACTTC
CSVGTPGLEETQYF
>TRBV6-1|TRBJ1-6|.|once
TGTGCCAGCACCCCCCGAGGGGACTCCTATAATTCACCCCTCCACTTT
CASTPRGDSYNSPLHF
>TRBV3-1|TRBJ1-4|TRBD1|.
TGTGCCAGCAGGGCAAAGGGACAGACTAATGAAAAACTGTTTTTT
CASRAKGQTNEKLFF
>TRBV4-3|TRBJ1-6|TRBD1|.
TGCGCCAGCAGCCAACACAGGGGTGGCGCCCTCCACTTT
CASSQHRGGALHF
>TRBV2|TRBJ2-2|.|.
TGTGCCAGCTGGCAGGAGAGTAACACCGGGGAGCTGTTTTTT
CASWQESNTGELFF
>TRBV6-6|TRBJ2-7|TRBD2|few
TGTGCCAGCAGAGGGACTACTTCCTACGAGCAGTACTTC
CASRGTTSYEQYF
>TRBV28|TRBJ1-4|.|few
TGTGCCACTCACCGGGGGAATGAAAAACTGTTTTTT
CATHRGNEKLFF
>TRBV16|TRBJ1-1|TRBD1|many
TGTGCCAGCAGCCAATTCGGACAGGGTGACGCTGAAGCTTTCTTT
CASSQFGQGDAEAFF
>TRBV29-1|TRBJ1-2|.|.
TGCAGCGTTCGGCCGGAGAACTATGGCTACACCTTC
CSVRPENYGYTF
>TRBV12-3/TRBV12-4|TRBJ1-5|.|many
TGTGCCAGCAGGATCGACAGTAGCAATCAGCCCCAGCATTTT
CASRIDSSNQPQHF
>TRBV3-1|TRBJ1-5|.|few
TGTGCCAGCAGCCAGCAGGGAACATCTCAGCCCCAGCATTTT
CASSQQGTSQPQHF
>TRBV6-2/TRBV6-3|TRBJ1-1|.|few
TGTGCCAGCAGTCCAACTGGCAGGGGAACTGAAGCTTTCTTT
CASSPTGRGTEAFF
>TRBV19|TRBJ1-5|.|.
TGTGCCAGTAAGGAACAGCGCAATCAGCCCCAGCATTTT
CASKEQRNQPQHF
>TRBV2|TRBJ2-7|.|many
TGTGCCTATAGGACTATCTACGAGCAGTACTTC
CAYRTIYEQYF
>TRBV20-1|TRBJ2-3|TRBD2|many
TGCAGTGCTAAAACGTTACTAGCGGCTAGCACAGATACGCAGTATTTT
CSAKTLLAASTDTQYF
>TRBV2|TRBJ1-5|.|many
TGTGCCAGCAGTGAACAGTCGTCTGATCAGCCCCAGCATTTT
CASSEQSSDQPQHF
>TRBV7-2|TRBJ1-1|.|.
TGTGCCAGCAGCTTAACCCCGTCCATGAACACTGAAGCTTTCTTT
CASSLTPSMNTEAFF
>TRBV29-1|TRBJ2-2|TRBD1|few
TGCAGCGTTTCAAGACAGGGTGGCACCGGGGAGCTGTTTTTT
CSVSRQGGTGELFF
>TRBV10-2|TRBJ2-2|.|many
TGCGCCACCAGGCGGGCCGCGAACACCGGGGAGCTGTTTTTT
CATRRAANTGELFF
>TRBV20-1|TRBJ1-1|TRBD1|few
TGCAGTGCTGAACAGGGGGCTGGGACTGAAGCTTTCTTT
CSAEQGAGTEAFF
>TRBV20-1|TRBJ1-1|.|.
TGCAGTGCCGGAGGGGGGTCAACTGAAGCTTTCTTT
CSAGGGSTEAFF